This is a list of T cell receptor beta chains from one sample in a study of human T cells and chemical hapten exposure. TCRdb redid the calling of the RACE reads with MiXCR, one entry per CDR3 protein. Among 150,000 to 200,000 distinct CDR3 sequences listed, about 31% were seen once. The sample here was whole blood, taken in connection with sensitization to the hapten diphenylcyclopropenone (DPC). The receptors originated from a woman aged 30 to 39 with alopecia areata. Some clones in this sample may be carry-over from other donors' samples. Each CDR3 is given with its conserved first and last residue. Each record gives: V gene, J gene, D gene, clone size, CDR3 DNA, CDR3 protein. A D gene is named only where the DNA matches it firmly. Some rows mark clone size as missing; the rest say once, few, many or name a class of expanded clone.

v_call: TRBV2; j_call: TRBJ1-4; d_call: TRBD1; clone_size: NA; cdr3_nt: TGTGCCAGCATAAGGGACAGTAATGAAAAACTGTTTTTT; cdr3_aa: CASIRDSNEKLFF
v_call: TRBV10-2; j_call: TRBJ2-7; d_call: TRBD2; clone_size: NA; cdr3_nt: TGTGCCAGTCGGACTAGCGGGACCTACGAGCAGTACTTC; cdr3_aa: CASRTSGTYEQYF
v_call: TRBV29-1; j_call: TRBJ1-1; d_call: TRBD1; clone_size: few; cdr3_nt: TGCAGCGTTGAGCCCCCGGGACAGTTCATGCGGGGCACTGAAGCTTTCTTT; cdr3_aa: CSVEPPGQFMRGTEAFF
v_call: TRBV7-2; j_call: TRBJ2-1; d_call: TRBD2; clone_size: NA; cdr3_nt: TGTGCCAGCAGCTTACAGCTAGCGGGGGGGGGTGAGCAGTTCTTC; cdr3_aa: CASSLQLAGGGEQFF
v_call: TRBV7-2; j_call: TRBJ2-4; d_call: NA; clone_size: NA; cdr3_nt: TGTGCCAGCAGCCCGCCGGGTCTCAGGGTCGACATTCAGTACTTC; cdr3_aa: CASSPPGLRVDIQYF
v_call: TRBV4-2; j_call: TRBJ1-4; d_call: NA; clone_size: few; cdr3_nt: TGTGCCAGCAGCCAAGAAGGACGGGGAATTGAAAAACTGTTTTTT; cdr3_aa: CASSQEGRGIEKLFF
v_call: TRBV19; j_call: TRBJ2-1; d_call: NA; clone_size: once; cdr3_nt: TGTGCCAGTGGGCGGGGCTCCAGCTCCTACAATGAGCAGTTCTTC; cdr3_aa: CASGRGSSSYNEQFF
v_call: TRBV15; j_call: TRBJ2-3; d_call: NA; clone_size: NA; cdr3_nt: TGTGCCACCAGCAGAAGTCCGGGGCGGGGTACAGATACGCAGTATTTT; cdr3_aa: CATSRSPGRGTDTQYF
v_call: TRBV29-1; j_call: TRBJ2-2; d_call: TRBD1; clone_size: few; cdr3_nt: TGCAGCGTTCCTCCGGGACAGGGGCTCACCGGGGAGCTGTTTTTT; cdr3_aa: CSVPPGQGLTGELFF
v_call: TRBV6-5; j_call: TRBJ1-2; d_call: TRBD1; clone_size: few; cdr3_nt: TGTGCCAGCAGTTACTCGGTACAGGGGGTCTATGGCTACACCTTC; cdr3_aa: CASSYSVQGVYGYTF
v_call: TRBV4-3; j_call: TRBJ2-3; d_call: TRBD2; clone_size: NA; cdr3_nt: TGCGCCAGCAGCCAGGCTAGCGGGGGGGGGGCAGATACGCAGTATTTT; cdr3_aa: CASSQASGGGADTQYF
v_call: TRBV5-1; j_call: TRBJ1-1; d_call: TRBD1; clone_size: few; cdr3_nt: TGCGCCAGCAGCTCGGGACAGGAGAACACTGAAGCTTTCTTT; cdr3_aa: CASSSGQENTEAFF
v_call: TRBV5-1; j_call: TRBJ2-2; d_call: NA; clone_size: few; cdr3_nt: TGCGCCAGCAGCTTACAGTACACCGGGGAGCTGTTTTTT; cdr3_aa: CASSLQYTGELFF
v_call: TRBV5-1; j_call: TRBJ1-3; d_call: NA; clone_size: NA; cdr3_nt: TGCGCCAGCAGCTCCTACTCTGGAAACACCATATATTTT; cdr3_aa: CASSSYSGNTIYF
v_call: TRBV7-2; j_call: TRBJ2-3; d_call: NA; clone_size: NA; cdr3_nt: TGTGCCAGCAGCTCCATCGGCCTCACTAAGCCGTATTTT; cdr3_aa: CASSSIGLTKPYF
v_call: TRBV5-1; j_call: TRBJ1-1; d_call: NA; clone_size: NA; cdr3_nt: TGCGCCAGCAGCCAGACAGATGGCTACACTGAAGCTTTCTTT; cdr3_aa: CASSQTDGYTEAFF
v_call: TRBV7-2; j_call: TRBJ2-5; d_call: NA; clone_size: NA; cdr3_nt: TGTGCCAGCAGTTTTGAAGTCCGGGGGACCCAGTACTTC; cdr3_aa: CASSFEVRGTQYF